Listed below are T cell receptor beta chains from one sample, sequenced in a study of shared clonotypes between healthy human individuals. Clones were sequenced by immunoSEQ multiplex PCR, and TCRdb holds only the in-frame ones, with some missing. In the table there are hundreds of thousands of clones, around 96% of which are singletons. The sequencing sample was made of naive CD8+ T cells sorted from blood. The receptors here all came from a woman aged 25-40 years in good health. The CDR3 runs from the conserved cysteine through the conserved F or W. Each record gives: CDR3 protein, CDR3 DNA, V gene, J gene, D gene, clone size. The D gene is left open where the match is weak. Expanded clones get a size class; other rows say once, few or many, or leave the size out.

cdr3_aa: CASSTRGTDTQYF
cdr3_nt: TGCGCCAGCAGCACCCGCGGTACAGATACGCAGTATTTT
v_call: TRBV5-1
j_call: TRBJ2-3
d_call: .
clone_size: .

cdr3_aa: CASSSPGTEAFF
cdr3_nt: TGTGCCAGCAGTTCCCCAGGCACTGAAGCTTTCTTT
v_call: TRBV28
j_call: TRBJ1-1
d_call: .
clone_size: .

cdr3_aa: CASSLGQGAVHEQYF
cdr3_nt: TGCGCCAGCAGCTTGGGACAGGGGGCGGTCCACGAGCAGTACTTC
v_call: TRBV5-1
j_call: TRBJ2-7
d_call: TRBD1
clone_size: .

cdr3_aa: CASSSPGQGSYEQYF
cdr3_nt: TGCGCCAGCAGCTCTCCGGGACAGGGGTCTTACGAGCAGTACTTC
v_call: TRBV5-1
j_call: TRBJ2-7
d_call: TRBD1
clone_size: .

cdr3_aa: CASSDRDGTSGNTIYF
cdr3_nt: TGTGCCAGTAGTGACCGGGACGGGACCTCTGGAAACACCATATATTTT
v_call: TRBV19
j_call: TRBJ1-3
d_call: .
clone_size: .

cdr3_aa: CASSFRDSTYEQYF
cdr3_nt: TGTGCCAGCAGTTTTCGGGACAGCACCTACGAGCAGTACTTC
v_call: TRBV27
j_call: TRBJ2-7
d_call: TRBD1
clone_size: once

cdr3_aa: CASSLTGTGEEQYF
cdr3_nt: TGCGCCAGCAGCTTAACCGGGACAGGGGAGGAGCAGTACTTC
v_call: TRBV5-1
j_call: TRBJ2-7
d_call: TRBD1
clone_size: .

cdr3_aa: CASSPRVFSYEQYF
cdr3_nt: TGTGCCAGCAGTCCTCGGGTATTCTCCTACGAGCAGTACTTC
v_call: TRBV27
j_call: TRBJ2-7
d_call: .
clone_size: once

cdr3_aa: CASSPPSGRAPDTQYF
cdr3_nt: TGCGCCAGCAGCCCCCCTAGCGGGAGGGCCCCAGATACGCAGTATTTT
v_call: TRBV4-1
j_call: TRBJ2-3
d_call: TRBD2
clone_size: once

cdr3_aa: CASSLAGQSYEQYF
cdr3_nt: TGTGCCAGCAGTCTCGCGGGACAGTCCTACGAGCAGTACTTC
v_call: TRBV27
j_call: TRBJ2-7
d_call: .
clone_size: .

cdr3_aa: CATSAERNYEQYF
cdr3_nt: TGTGCCACCAGCGCTGAGAGAAACTACGAGCAGTACTTC
v_call: TRBV15
j_call: TRBJ2-7
d_call: .
clone_size: .

cdr3_aa: CASSRLTGMNTEAFF
cdr3_nt: TGTGCCAGCAGTCGCCTGACAGGAATGAACACTGAAGCTTTCTTT
v_call: TRBV6-1
j_call: TRBJ1-1
d_call: .
clone_size: .

cdr3_aa: CASSVGGHLNTEAFF
cdr3_nt: TGTGCCAGCAGCGTGGGGGGGCATTTGAACACTGAAGCTTTCTTT
v_call: TRBV9
j_call: TRBJ1-1
d_call: .
clone_size: .

cdr3_aa: CAISDGSGSSYEQYF
cdr3_nt: TGTGCCATCAGTGATGGTAGCGGGAGCTCCTACGAGCAGTACTTC
v_call: TRBV10-3
j_call: TRBJ2-7
d_call: TRBD2
clone_size: .

cdr3_aa: CASSEGLAEIDTQYF
cdr3_nt: TGTGCCAGCAGCGAGGGACTAGCTGAGATAGATACGCAGTATTTT
v_call: TRBV7-9
j_call: TRBJ2-3
d_call: TRBD2
clone_size: .

cdr3_aa: CASGLGQGFRTDTQYF
cdr3_nt: TGTGCCAGCGGGCTGGGACAGGGCTTTCGGACAGATACGCAGTATTTT
v_call: TRBV7-8
j_call: TRBJ2-3
d_call: TRBD1
clone_size: .

cdr3_aa: CASSLLQGWNEQFF
cdr3_nt: TGCGCCAGCAGCTTGCTGCAAGGTTGGAATGAGCAGTTCTTC
v_call: TRBV5-1
j_call: TRBJ2-1
d_call: .
clone_size: .

cdr3_aa: CASSLGLGHYEQYF
cdr3_nt: TGTGCCAGCAGCTTAGGACTGGGCCACTACGAGCAGTACTTC
v_call: TRBV11-2
j_call: TRBJ2-7
d_call: .
clone_size: .

cdr3_aa: CASSFQGANYGYTF
cdr3_nt: TGTGCCAGCAGTTTCCAGGGGGCTAACTATGGCTACACCTTC
v_call: TRBV28
j_call: TRBJ1-2
d_call: TRBD1
clone_size: .

cdr3_aa: CASKLLGTSRHEQYF
cdr3_nt: TGTGCCAGCAAGCTACTCGGGACTAGCCGCCACGAGCAGTACTTC
v_call: TRBV27
j_call: TRBJ2-7
d_call: TRBD2
clone_size: .

cdr3_aa: CASSLGTSGFDAHTDTQYF
cdr3_nt: TGTGCCAGCAGCTTGGGGACTAGCGGGTTTGACGCACACACAGATACGCAGTATTTT
v_call: TRBV5-4
j_call: TRBJ2-3
d_call: TRBD2
clone_size: .

cdr3_aa: CASSLGTGLAREQYF
cdr3_nt: TGTGCCAGCAGCTTGGGTACGGGACTAGCTCGGGAGCAGTACTTC
v_call: TRBV5-4
j_call: TRBJ2-7
d_call: TRBD2
clone_size: .

cdr3_aa: CASSSQSGARNEQFF
cdr3_nt: TGTGCCAGCAGCTCCCAAAGCGGTGCGAGGAATGAGCAGTTCTTC
v_call: TRBV7-9
j_call: TRBJ2-1
d_call: .
clone_size: .

cdr3_aa: CASSHPGTGLNYGYTF
cdr3_nt: TGTGCCAGCAGCCACCCCGGGACAGGCCTTAACTATGGCTACACCTTC
v_call: TRBV7-9
j_call: TRBJ1-2
d_call: TRBD1
clone_size: .

cdr3_aa: CASSLGDRGYSYEQYF
cdr3_nt: TGCGCCAGCAGCTTGGGGGACAGGGGGTATTCTTACGAGCAGTACTTC
v_call: TRBV5-1
j_call: TRBJ2-7
d_call: TRBD1
clone_size: .

cdr3_aa: CASSVGGGTAEAFF
cdr3_nt: TGTGCCAGCAGCGTAGGCGGGGGGACGGCTGAAGCTTTCTTT
v_call: TRBV9
j_call: TRBJ1-1
d_call: .
clone_size: .

cdr3_aa: CASSLAGRGQPQHF
cdr3_nt: TGTGCCAGCAGCTTAGCGGGCCGAGGGCAGCCCCAGCATTTT
v_call: TRBV7-9
j_call: TRBJ1-5
d_call: .
clone_size: .

cdr3_aa: CASSPSIYVDREDGYTF
cdr3_nt: TGTGCCAGTAGTCCAAGTATTTACGTTGACAGGGAGGATGGCTACACCTTC
v_call: TRBV19
j_call: TRBJ1-2
d_call: TRBD1
clone_size: .

cdr3_aa: CATSGQYTYEQYF
cdr3_nt: TGTGCCACATCGGGGCAGTATACCTACGAGCAGTACTTC
v_call: TRBV27
j_call: TRBJ2-7
d_call: .
clone_size: .

cdr3_aa: CASSLGGNEQYF
cdr3_nt: TGTGCCAGCAGCTTGGGTGGAAACGAGCAGTACTTC
v_call: TRBV11-2
j_call: TRBJ2-7
d_call: .
clone_size: .

cdr3_aa: CASSFRRNLQETQYF
cdr3_nt: TGTGCCAGCAGCTTTCGACGAAACCTCCAAGAGACCCAGTACTTC
v_call: TRBV5-6
j_call: TRBJ2-5
d_call: .
clone_size: .

cdr3_aa: CASRRDYLSYEQYF
cdr3_nt: TGTGCCAGCAGACGGGACTATCTCTCCTACGAGCAGTACTTC
v_call: TRBV27
j_call: TRBJ2-7
d_call: TRBD2
clone_size: .

cdr3_aa: CANSQRQEITGELFF
cdr3_nt: TGTGCCAACTCACAAAGACAGGAGATCACCGGGGAGCTGTTTTTT
v_call: TRBV6-6
j_call: TRBJ2-2
d_call: .
clone_size: .

cdr3_aa: CASSTEAGETQYF
cdr3_nt: TGTGCCAGCAGCACGGAAGCGGGAGAGACCCAGTACTTC
v_call: TRBV5-4
j_call: TRBJ2-5
d_call: .
clone_size: .

cdr3_aa: CASSQARTSGRSYEQYF
cdr3_nt: TGTGCCAGCAGCCAAGCTAGGACTAGCGGGAGGTCCTACGAGCAGTACTTC
v_call: TRBV4-2
j_call: TRBJ2-7
d_call: TRBD2
clone_size: .

cdr3_aa: CASSLFSGNQETQYF
cdr3_nt: TGTGCCAGCAGCTTGTTTAGCGGGAACCAAGAGACCCAGTACTTC
v_call: TRBV7-9
j_call: TRBJ2-5
d_call: TRBD2
clone_size: .

cdr3_aa: CASSGTANTEAFF
cdr3_nt: TGTGCCAGCAGCGGGACAGCAAACACTGAAGCTTTCTTT
v_call: TRBV5-5
j_call: TRBJ1-1
d_call: TRBD1
clone_size: .

cdr3_aa: CASSYQGAGNQPQHF
cdr3_nt: TGTGCCAGCAGTTACCAGGGGGCGGGCAATCAGCCCCAGCATTTT
v_call: TRBV28
j_call: TRBJ1-5
d_call: TRBD1
clone_size: .

cdr3_aa: CATSRDPPWGEAGLQVTQYF
cdr3_nt: TGTGCCACCAGCAGAGATCCCCCCTGGGGAGAAGCGGGCCTGCAAGTGACCCAGTACTTC
v_call: TRBV15
j_call: TRBJ2-5
d_call: .
clone_size: .

cdr3_aa: CASSQAGGHGNTIYF
cdr3_nt: TGCGCCAGCAGCCAAGCGGGGGGCCACGGAAACACCATATATTTT
v_call: TRBV4-1
j_call: TRBJ1-3
d_call: .
clone_size: .

cdr3_aa: CAWSTRGAGELFF
cdr3_nt: TGTGCCTGGAGTACCCGGGGGGCCGGGGAGCTGTTTTTT
v_call: TRBV30
j_call: TRBJ2-2
d_call: TRBD2
clone_size: .

cdr3_aa: CASSLPPFEKLFF
cdr3_nt: TGTGCCAGCAGCTTACCCCCGTTTGAAAAACTGTTTTTT
v_call: TRBV11-2
j_call: TRBJ1-4
d_call: .
clone_size: .

cdr3_aa: CASSRSAYNEQFF
cdr3_nt: TGTGCCAGCAGTCGGTCGGCTTACAATGAGCAGTTCTTC
v_call: TRBV27
j_call: TRBJ2-1
d_call: .
clone_size: .

cdr3_aa: CASSLYVNTEAFF
cdr3_nt: TGTGCCAGCAGCTTGTACGTGAACACTGAAGCTTTCTTT
v_call: TRBV5-7
j_call: TRBJ1-1
d_call: .
clone_size: .

cdr3_aa: CASSLDVQAQETQYF
cdr3_nt: TGTGCCAGCAGCCTGGACGTCCAAGCACAAGAGACCCAGTACTTC
v_call: TRBV27
j_call: TRBJ2-5
d_call: .
clone_size: .

cdr3_aa: CASSDGTSGSNTGELFF
cdr3_nt: TGTGCCAGCAGCGACGGGACTAGCGGGAGTAACACCGGGGAGCTGTTTTTT
v_call: TRBV27
j_call: TRBJ2-2
d_call: TRBD2
clone_size: .

cdr3_aa: CASSEQDGSSYNEQFF
cdr3_nt: TGTGCCAGCAGTGAACAGGACGGCAGCTCCTACAATGAGCAGTTCTTC
v_call: TRBV25-1
j_call: TRBJ2-1
d_call: .
clone_size: .